One and the same sample provided the 10 T cell receptor beta chains below, sequenced in a study of cytomegalovirus exposure and HLA in healthy donors. This PCR relied on a set of 60 Vbeta primers and 13 Jbeta primers. Sequenced by immunoSEQ multiplex PCR; TCRdb stores in-frame clones only, minus some. The sample records approximately 210,000 clones, 77% being singletons. The sequenced material came from PBMCs. These receptors were obtained from a woman in her thirties in good health and CMV-seropositive.

This chain joins TRBV6-1 and TRBJ2-1; a possible D gene is TRBD1 (5 bases). Germline lookup yields CDR1 MNHNS and CDR2 SASEGT. V lost 2 bases and J 4 bases, leaving 12 bases between the germline ends. The CDR3 is 15 residues long. The CDR3 coding sequence is TGTGCCAGCAGTGAACAAGGGGCCGGGTACAATGAGCAGTTCTTC. This encodes CASSEQGAGYNEQFF.

The chain employs TRBV2 and TRBJ1-5; TRBD1 is a possible D gene (5 bases). V lost 4 bases and J lost 2, with 12 bases in between. Germline V CDR1 and CDR2: SNHLY, FYNNEI. This CDR3 comprises 15 residues. The DNA of the CDR3 is TGTGCCAGCAGTGTTCGAGGGGAGGGCAATCAGCCCCAGCATTTT. This gives the protein CASSVRGEGNQPQHF.

In DNA form, the CDR3 reads TGTGCCAGCAGCCGAGGGGGTCCGCGCACCTACGAGCAGTACTTC. Protein product: CASSRGGPRTYEQYF. V and J are TRBV4-2 and TRBJ2-7; TRBD1 might be the D (6 bases). There are 15 residues in the CDR3. Germline V gene lookup returns CDR1 LGHNA and CDR2 YNFKEQ. Trimming removed 4 bases from V and 2 bases from J, with 15 bases in between.

The chain employs TRBV7-2 and TRBJ2-5, with D maybe TRBD2 (6 bases). The CDR3 is 14 amino acids. CDR1 and CDR2 (germline): SGHTA, FQGNSA. V was pared by 5 bases and J by 4 bases, with 14 bases between. The CDR3: CASSATRFGETQYF. The CDR3 DNA sequence: TGTGCCAGCAGCGCGACTAGATTCGGAGAGACCCAGTACTTC. Using reference TRBV7-2 and TRBJ2-5 for the parts outside the CDR3, the full variable domain is GAGVSQSPSNKVTEKGKDVELRCDPISGHTALYWYRQSLGQGLEFLIYFQGNSAPDKSGLPSDRFSAERTGGSVSTLTIQRTQQEDSAVYLCASSATRFGETQYFGPGTRLLVL.

A single count supports this clone. The J gene is TRBJ1-2, the V gene TRBV5-1; weak D call: TRBD1 (5 bases). The V gene lost 1 base and the J gene lost 7 bases, with 17 bases spanning the gap. The CDR3 has 15 amino acids. From germline, CDR1 is SGHRS and CDR2 YFSETQ. CDR3 bases: TGCGCCAGCAGCTTGCTAGGCAGCCAAGGGGTTGGCTACACCTTC. Protein product: CASSLLGSQGVGYTF.

The chain links TRBV7-2 to TRBJ2-7; 12 bases line up with TRBD2. CDR1 is SGHTA, CDR2 FQGNSA, per germline. This CDR3 comprises 15 residues. V shed 4 bases, J shed 4 bases, and the junction held 5 bases outside the gene matches. As DNA, the CDR3 is TGTGCCAGCAGCTCTCGACTAGCGGGAGTTTACGAGCAGTACTTC. Residues: CASSSRLAGVYEQYF.

V gene TRBV10-3 combines with J gene TRBJ2-6; TRBD1 matches at 9 bases. Trimming at V came to 9 bases and at J to 3 bases, leaving 9 bases not matched to a gene. From germline, CDR1 is ENHRY and CDR2 SYGVKD. This CDR3 is built from 16 residues. The CDR3 reads CAIGTGRYSGANVLTF. In DNA, the CDR3 is TGTGCCATTGGGACAGGGAGGTATAGTGGGGCCAACGTCCTGACTTTC.

This clone appeared once. The gene calls are TRBV6-5 and TRBJ1-1; D possibly corresponds to TRBD1 (6 bases). V lost 5 bases and J 0 bases, leaving 10 bases between the germline ends. The CDR3 length is 14 residues. Looked up from germline, CDR1 is MNHEY and CDR2 is SVGAGI. The CDR3 loop is CASSLDSMNTEAFF. In DNA, the CDR3 is TGTGCCAGCAGTCTGGACAGCATGAACACTGAAGCTTTCTTT.

This clone appeared a single time. This chain joins TRBV5-1 and TRBJ2-3; the match to TRBD2 covers 13 bases. V shed 3 bases, J shed 5 bases, and the junction held 6 bases outside the gene matches. The CDR3 is 16 residues long. The germline V gene has CDR1 SGHRS and CDR2 YFSETQ. The CDR3, as DNA: TGCGCCAGCAGCTCTCGGACTAGCGGGAGAATAGATACGCAGTATTTT. Amino acids: CASSSRTSGRIDTQYF.

V gene TRBV2 combines with J gene TRBJ1-5; D remains ambiguous. V lost 4 bases and J lost 0, with 10 bases in between. CDR1 and CDR2 (germline): SNHLY, FYNNEI. The CDR3 runs to 15 residues. The CDR3 sequence is CASSAEQISNQPQHF. CDR3 nucleotide sequence: TGTGCCAGCAGTGCCGAACAGATTAGCAATCAGCCCCAGCATTTT. Full variable domain (missing parts from reference TRBV2 and TRBJ1-5): EPEVTQTPSHQVTQMGQEVILRCVPISNHLYFYWYRQILGQKVEFLVSFYNNEISEKSEIFDDQFSVERPDGSNFTLKIRSTKLEDSAMYFCASSAEQISNQPQHFGDGTRLSIL.